This T cell receptor (beta chain) comes out of a study of memory CD8 T cells in hepatitis C reinfection. Whole-study context: Between 12 and 24 weeks after reinfection detection, late samples were drawn. General study findings and limits: Only 4 or 5 donors prevented definitive conclusions about public clonotypes.

This clone came up once. Its target is unknown. No conserved phenylalanine or tryptophan ends this CDR3, so it is likely a read error. Clones were read by immunoSEQ multiplex PCR, and TCRdb kept only the in-frame ones, dropping some. The sample comprises about 46,000 clones, 89% of which are singletons, and more than 0.6% rests with the top ten. Time point given: late/post reinfection, 12 to 24 weeks after detection. No in vitro expansion preceded TCR sequencing of the sorted cells. The Montreal HEPCO cohort supplied donors who inject drugs. Two donors provided sorted CD3+ CD8+ CD45RO- naive CD8 T cells at all three reinfection time points. V lost 9 bases and J lost 9; bases outside the gene matches: 24. From germline, CDR1 is SNHLY and CDR2 FYNNEI. This CDR3 is built from 17 residues.

Sequencing was done on a sample of naive CD8+ T cells sorted from blood. This chain connects TRBV2 to TRBJ1-1, with 8 bases identical to TRBD1. The clonotype originates from a man aged 18-30 years with hepatitis C virus infection. The CDR3 DNA follows: TGTGCCAGTGGAACGCGGAGGGCAGGGGGCGACTCAGTAAAAGCTTTCGTT. Its translation is CASGTRRAGGDSVKAFV.